Shown below are 30 T cell receptor beta chains from a single sample sequenced in a study of T cells in localized non-small cell lung cancer. This table comes from immunoSEQ multiplex PCR, and its TCRdb copy is limited to in-frame clones, with some not included. The top ten hold around 1.7% of the sample, which has more than 100,000 clones, roughly 90% seen once. The source material was peripheral blood, sampled before any cancer treatment. Receptor source: a female donor over 55 with stage I lung adenocarcinoma.

The rearrangement uses TRBV27 and TRBJ1-2; D ambiguous. The CDR3 is 13 amino acids. V was cut by 3 bases and J by 5 bases, with 10 bases left in between. Germline V gene lookup returns CDR1 MNHEY and CDR2 SMNVEV (reference sequence). The DNA for the CDR3 is TGTGCCAGCAGTTTCAGCAACCAATATGGCTACACCTTC. Amino acids: CASSFSNQYGYTF.

The V gene is TRBV6-1, the J gene TRBJ2-5; 11 bases line up with TRBD2. Germline-derived CDR1 and CDR2 are MNHNS and SASEGT. Trimming removed 9 bases from V and 5 bases from J; junction bases left unmatched: 8. The CDR3 covers 14 residues. CDR3 sequence: CASGILAGGETQYF. Written as DNA, the CDR3 is TGTGCCAGTGGGATTTTAGCGGGAGGGGAGACCCAGTACTTC.

The chain uses TRBV4-1 and TRBJ2-3; D is ambiguous. V lost 1 base and J 0 bases, leaving 8 bases between the germline ends. CDR1 and CDR2 (germline): MGHRA, YSYEKL. The CDR3 loop spans 15 amino acids. The CDR3 loop is CASSQAGFSTDTQYF. As DNA, the CDR3 is TGCGCCAGCAGCCAAGCCGGCTTCAGCACAGATACGCAGTATTTT.

This clone has just a few counts. This chain connects TRBV9 to TRBJ1-1; D might be TRBD1 (6 bases). The CDR3 sequence is 13 residues long. Trimming shortened V by 4 bases and J by 5 bases, and 12 bases separated the two germline ends. Germline assignment: CDR1 SGDLS and CDR2 YYNGEE. As DNA, the CDR3 is TGTGCCAGCAGCCTTACAGGGAAGACTGAAGCTTTCTTT. This encodes CASSLTGKTEAFF.

The chain combines TRBV30 with TRBJ1-3; possibly TRBD1 for D (5 bases). The CDR3 has 16 residues. The germline gives CDR1 GTSNPN, CDR2 SVGIG (reference sequence). Trimming left V 0 bases short and J 2 bases short, with 14 bases between. This chain's CDR3 is CAWSVTKTGPGNTIYF. DNA for the CDR3: TGTGCCTGGAGTGTGACCAAAACGGGGCCTGGAAACACCATATATTTT.

The V and J genes are TRBV7-2 and TRBJ1-2, with unresolved D. The length of the CDR3 is 14 residues. V gave up 5 bases and J gave up 3 bases, with 13 bases separating them. Per the germline V gene, CDR1 is SGHTA and CDR2 is FQGNSA. The CDR3 protein is CASSPWPGDYGYTF. The CDR3 DNA is TGTGCCAGCAGCCCGTGGCCTGGGGACTATGGCTACACCTTC.

The chain uses TRBV11-1 and TRBJ2-2; 8 nucleotides match TRBD2. Germline V gene data show CDR1 as SGHAT and CDR2 as FQDESV (reference sequence). V was pared by 2 bases and J by 8 bases, with 7 bases of the junction left unmatched. The CDR3 is made up of 15 amino acids. The CDR3 spells CASSLSLAEGGELFF. Written as DNA, the CDR3 is TGTGCCAGCAGCTTATCACTAGCGGAAGGGGGGGAGCTGTTTTTT.

The rearrangement uses TRBV6-5 and TRBJ2-7; 7 bases align to TRBD2. This CDR3 comprises 15 residues. V shed 5 bases, J shed 5 bases, and the junction held 12 bases outside the gene matches. Germline loops: CDR1 MNHEY, CDR2 SVGAGI. CDR3 protein: CASSKGTHRGDEQYF. As DNA, the CDR3 is TGTGCCAGCAGTAAAGGGACCCACCGGGGGGACGAGCAGTACTTC.

This chain joins TRBV15 and TRBJ2-1; D perhaps matches TRBD2 (6 bases). The CDR3 extends over 15 amino acids. Looked up from germline, CDR1 is LNHNV and CDR2 is YYDKDF (reference sequence). The V and J ends lost 8 bases and 0 bases respectively, with 14 bases between them. The CDR3 reads CATLRFSGSYNEQFF. CDR3 in DNA: TGTGCCACCCTTAGATTTAGCGGCTCCTACAATGAGCAGTTCTTC.

This chain connects TRBV4-2 to TRBJ2-7, with no clear D. Between the trimmed V and J ends, which lost 4 bases and 0 bases, there was a span of 7 bases. CDR1 LGHNA and CDR2 YNFKEQ come from the germline V gene. CDR3 length: 13 amino acids. The CDR3 sequence: CASSLESSYEQYF. The CDR3 region has the DNA TGTGCCAGCAGCCTGGAGAGCTCCTACGAGCAGTACTTC.

The chain carries TRBV5-1 and TRBJ2-1; TRBD2 matches 7 bases. The trim removed 0 bases at V and 8 bases at J, leaving 8 bases unmatched. The CDR3 runs 15 residues. Germline loops: CDR1 SGHRS, CDR2 YFSETQ. In nucleotides, the CDR3 is TGCGCCAGCAGCTTGGTGGCTAGCGGTGGCTATGAGCAGTTCTTC. This encodes CASSLVASGGYEQFF.

The V gene is TRBV19, the J gene TRBJ1-2, with D perhaps matching TRBD1 (5 bases). This CDR3 has 12 amino acids. The V gene lost 8 bases and the J gene lost 9 bases, with 16 bases spanning the gap. CDR1 is LNHDA and CDR2 is SQIVND in the germline V gene (reference sequence). In nucleotides, the CDR3 is TGTGCCAGTGGGTTTATCGGGGCAAGCTACACCTTC. This codes for CASGFIGASYTF.

The rearrangement joins TRBV9 to TRBJ1-3; no firm D call. This CDR3 region has 16 residues. Trimming took 0 bases from V and 0 from J, leaving 10 bases between them. CDR1 is SGDLS and CDR2 is YYNGEE in the germline V gene. Here the CDR3 DNA reads TGTGCCAGCAGCGTAGGGGGAGTCATCTCTGGAAACACCATATATTTT. Amino acid sequence: CASSVGGVISGNTIYF.

This chain joins TRBV5-4 and TRBJ2-5; D assignment may be TRBD1 or TRBD2 (5 bases each). Germline CDR1 and CDR2: SGHNT and YYREEE (reference sequence). This CDR3 has 15 amino acids. Trimming left V 4 bases short and J 2 bases short, with 15 bases between. CDR3 DNA: TGTGCCAGCAGCCAGAACCCGGGACCACAAGAGACCCAGTACTTC. It codes for CASSQNPGPQETQYF.

The gene calls are TRBV19 and TRBJ2-7, with unresolved D. CDR3 size: 14 residues. Germline V lookup: CDR1 LNHDA, CDR2 SQIVND (reference sequence). The germline V and J ends were trimmed by 7 bases and 2 bases, with 15 bases remaining between them. The CDR3 DNA reads as TGTGCCAGTAAATCTACAGACCTGGCCTACGAGCAGTACTTC. This sequence encodes CASKSTDLAYEQYF.

This chain connects TRBV5-6 to TRBJ2-2; 10 nucleotides align to TRBD1. J lost 9 bases, V lost 4 bases, and 6 bases had no gene match. The CDR3 length is 14 residues. Per germline, CDR1 SGHDT and CDR2 YYEEEE. The CDR3 DNA reads TGTGCCAGCAGCAGAAGACAGGGGGCCAGGGAGCTGTTTTTT. This encodes CASSRRQGARELFF.

The genes are TRBV28 and TRBJ1-5, with D perhaps TRBD1 (5 bases). Germline CDR1 MDHEN, CDR2 SYDVKM. There are 16 residues in the CDR3. Trimming stripped 3 bases from V and 0 bases from J, with 12 bases between. CDR3 sequence reads: CASSFAGLYSNQPQHF. The DNA for the CDR3 is TGTGCCAGCAGTTTCGCGGGACTCTATAGCAATCAGCCCCAGCATTTT.

The chain joins TRBV7-8 to TRBJ2-7; TRBD1 might be the D (5 bases). Trimming removed 5 bases from V and 4 bases from J, with 15 bases in between. This CDR3 is built from 14 residues. Germline CDR1 and CDR2: SGHVS and FQNEAQ. This CDR3 reads CASSTTVWAYEQYF. The CDR3 DNA sequence: TGTGCCAGCAGCACGACAGTGTGGGCTTACGAGCAGTACTTC.

The chain couples TRBV15 to TRBJ1-3; TRBD1 is a possible D gene (6 bases). The CDR3 runs 16 residues. With 4 bases removed from V and 2 bases from J, the gap between germline ends came to 15 bases. From germline, CDR1 is LNHNV and CDR2 YYDKDF (reference sequence). This CDR3 is CATSNPNRVAGNTIYF. CDR3 nucleotides: TGTGCCACCAGCAATCCGAACAGGGTTGCTGGAAACACCATATATTTT.

This clone occurred a few times. The chain links TRBV7-2 to TRBJ1-5; unclear D gene. CDR1 SGHTA and CDR2 FQGNSA come from the germline V gene. The germline V and J ends were trimmed by 4 bases and 5 bases, with 6 bases remaining between them. The CDR3 runs 12 residues. CDR3 region: CASSSLYQPQHF. The CDR3 nucleotides read TGTGCCAGCAGCTCATTATATCAGCCCCAGCATTTT. The full variable domain, completed using reference TRBV7-2 and TRBJ1-5, is GAGVSQSPSNKVTEKGKDVELRCDPISGHTALYWYRQSLGQGLEFLIYFQGNSAPDKSGLPSDRFSAERTGGSVSTLTIQRTQQEDSAVYLCASSSLYQPQHFGDGTRLSIL.

The chain combines TRBV7-9 with TRBJ1-1, with 9 nucleotides matching TRBD1. V lost 2 bases to trimming and J lost 5 bases; unmatched junction nucleotides: 12. This CDR3 contains 17 residues. The V gene's germline CDR1 is SEHNR and CDR2 FQNEAQ (reference sequence). The CDR3 region is CASSLIIGTGIRTEAFF. CDR3 DNA: TGTGCCAGCAGCTTAATAATTGGGACAGGGATAAGGACTGAAGCTTTCTTT.

V and J are TRBV14 and TRBJ1-2; D is ambiguous. Trimming left V 3 bases short and J 0 bases short, with 8 bases between. The CDR3 has 14 amino acids. The germline V gene has CDR1 SGHDN and CDR2 FVKESK. The CDR3 sequence is CASSHAGTNYGYTF. Written as DNA, the CDR3 is TGTGCCAGCAGCCACGCCGGGACTAACTATGGCTACACCTTC. Looking up the rest from reference TRBV14 and TRBJ1-2 gives the full variable domain: EAGVTQFPSHSVIEKGQTVTLRCDPISGHDNLYWYRRVMGKEIKFLLHFVKESKQDESGMPNNRFLAERTGGTYSTLKVQPAELEDSGVYFCASSHAGTNYGYTFGSGTRLTVV.

The rearrangement links TRBV7-9 to TRBJ2-7, with 12 nucleotides matching TRBD2. V lost 4 bases and J lost 6; bases outside the gene matches: 7. From germline, CDR1 is SEHNR and CDR2 FQNEAQ (reference sequence). The length of the CDR3 is 15 residues. CDR3 DNA: TGTGCCAGCAGCTCGCCGGGACTAGCGGGCTCCGAGCAGTACTTC. Residues: CASSSPGLAGSEQYF.

The chain combines TRBV30 with TRBJ2-3; possible D gene TRBD2, 5 bases. Looked up from germline, CDR1 is GTSNPN and CDR2 is SVGIG (reference sequence). This CDR3 region has 13 residues. V lost 7 bases to trimming and J lost 1 base, with 12 bases between them. The CDR3 nucleotides are TGTGCCTCAGATAGCGCGGGCACAGATACGCAGTATTTT. Translated, it gives CASDSAGTDTQYF.

This sequence joins TRBV7-6 and TRBJ1-5; 7 bases align to TRBD1. The ends lost 5 bases at V and 6 bases at J; junction bases unmatched: 7. The CDR3 contains 14 residues. CDR1 SGHVS and CDR2 FNYEAQ come from the germline V gene. CDR3 residues: CASSVGTAGQPQHF. CDR3 sequence (DNA): TGTGCCAGCAGCGTAGGGACAGCGGGTCAGCCCCAGCATTTT.

The chain links TRBV27 to TRBJ2-3, with D unclear. CDR1 and CDR2 (germline): MNHEY, SMNVEV (reference sequence). Between the trimmed V and J ends, which lost 6 bases and 0 bases, there was a span of 13 bases. There are 15 residues in the CDR3. The CDR3, as DNA: TGTGCCAGCAGCCTAACTCGGAGCAGCACAGATACGCAGTATTTT. Amino acids: CASSLTRSSTDTQYF.

This clone was seen only once. The J gene is TRBJ2-7, the V gene TRBV6-1; TRBD1 matches 8 bases. The CDR3 is 20 residues long. Germline-derived CDR1 and CDR2 are MNHNS and SASEGT. After removal of 2 bases from V and 0 bases from J, the junction contained 18 bases not matched to a gene. The CDR3: CASSEPNAGTGHGSSYEQYF. CDR3 nucleotide sequence: TGTGCCAGCAGTGAACCCAACGCCGGGACAGGCCACGGGAGCTCCTACGAGCAGTACTTC.

This chain joins TRBV19 and TRBJ1-5; D is undetermined. Germline CDR1 LNHDA, CDR2 SQIVND (reference sequence). This CDR3 is 13 amino acids long. Trimming cost V 3 bases and J 7 bases, with 10 bases left between them. The CDR3 protein is CASSISAGQPQHF. The CDR3, as DNA: TGTGCCAGTAGTATCAGTGCAGGCCAGCCCCAGCATTTT.

This clone occurred a few times. The genes are TRBV5-4 and TRBJ1-5; 9 nucleotides line up with TRBD1. This CDR3 contains 14 residues. The germline V gene encodes CDR1 SGHNT and CDR2 YYREEE (reference sequence). V lost 4 bases, J lost 6 bases, and 5 bases stayed unmatched. This CDR3 is CASSVTGGGQPQHF. CDR3 nucleotide sequence: TGTGCCAGCAGCGTGACAGGGGGTGGTCAGCCCCAGCATTTT.

V gene TRBV18 combines with J gene TRBJ1-4; no definite D call. V lost 5 bases, J lost 0 bases, and 13 bases lay in between. The CDR3 contains 16 residues. In germline, CDR1 is KGHSH, CDR2 LQKENI. Written as DNA, the CDR3 is TGTGCCAGCTCATCTTCTATACTATCAACTAATGAAAAACTGTTTTTT. Its protein is CASSSSILSTNEKLFF.